The 19 T cell receptor beta chains given below trace back to one sample, sequenced in a study of cytomegalovirus exposure and HLA in healthy donors. PCR employed 60 Vbeta and 13 Jbeta primers. Assay: immunoSEQ multiplex PCR; the TCRdb copy retains only in-frame clones and omits some. Among under 200,000 clones listed, about four fifths were seen once. What was sequenced was PBMCs. These receptors all come from a woman aged 45-65 years in good health and CMV-seropositive.

The genes are TRBV5-4 and TRBJ2-5; possible D gene TRBD2, 5 bases. Germline lookup yields CDR1 SGHNT and CDR2 YYREEE (reference sequence). V was shortened by 2 bases and J by 5 bases, with 16 bases between the two germline ends. The CDR3 spans 15 residues. The CDR3 here is CASSFSPDSGETQYF. CDR3 DNA sequence: TGTGCCAGCAGCTTTTCCCCCGACTCGGGGGAGACCCAGTACTTC.

The gene calls are TRBV4-3 and TRBJ2-3; D may be TRBD1 (6 bases). The CDR3 is 17 amino acids. V was cut by 1 base and J by 2 bases, with 16 bases left in between. The germline V gene encodes CDR1 LGHNA and CDR2 YSLEER. As DNA, the CDR3 is TGCGCCAGCAGCCAAGTTATACCGGGACACGACACAGATACGCAGTATTTT. Encoded protein: CASSQVIPGHDTDTQYF.

V gene TRBV5-4 combines with J gene TRBJ1-6; D is perhaps TRBD1 (6 bases). CDR1 is SGHNT, CDR2 YYREEE, per germline (reference sequence). The CDR3 loop spans 14 amino acids. Trimming stripped 4 bases from V and 7 bases from J, with 12 bases between. CDR3 nucleotides: TGTGCCAGCAGCGTCGGACAGTCCAATTCACCCCTCCACTTT. This codes for CASSVGQSNSPLHF.

In DNA, the CDR3 is TGCAGCGCTCGTCTTTGGCAGATCCAAGAGACCCAGTACTTC. It translates to CSARLWQIQETQYF. This rearrangement joins TRBV29-1 to TRBJ2-5; D gene uncertain. There are 14 residues in the CDR3. CDR1 and CDR2 (germline): SQVTM, ANQGSEA. Trimming took 7 bases from V and 1 from J, leaving 16 bases between them. Full variable domain (remainder filled in from reference TRBV29-1 and TRBJ2-5): SAVISQKPSRDICQRGTSLTIQCQVDSQVTMMFWYRQQPGQSLTLIATANQGSEATYESGFVIDKFPISRPNLTFSTLTVSNMSPEDSSIYLCSARLWQIQETQYFGPGTRLLVL.

J is TRBJ2-7 and V is TRBV5-5, with D possibly matching TRBD1 (6 bases). Per the germline V gene, CDR1 is SGHKS and CDR2 is YYEKEE (reference sequence). V gave up 1 base and J gave up 2 bases, with 10 bases separating them. CDR3 length: 14 residues. The chain's CDR3 is CASSLWQGTYEQYF. The CDR3 DNA follows: TGTGCCAGCAGCTTGTGGCAGGGGACCTACGAGCAGTACTTC.

This chain uses TRBV7-3 with TRBJ2-1; 8 positions agree with TRBD2. This CDR3 spans 14 amino acids. Germline V gene sequence: CDR1 SGHTA, CDR2 FQGTGA. V was clipped by 7 bases and J by 8 bases; unmatched bases: 10. CDR3 bases: TGTGCCAGCAAGGAGCGGGGGACTAACGATGAGCAGTTCTTC. Protein sequence: CASKERGTNDEQFF.

The chain recombines TRBV5-6 with TRBJ2-5; possibly TRBD1 for D (6 bases). V was clipped by 4 bases and J by 2 bases, with 12 bases between them. This CDR3 has 14 amino acids. CDR1 is SGHDT, CDR2 YYEEEE, per germline. The CDR3 loop is CASSTIQGQETQYF. CDR3 coding DNA: TGTGCCAGCAGCACTATACAGGGTCAAGAGACCCAGTACTTC.

The rearrangement uses TRBV4-2 and TRBJ1-1; D unclear. The CDR3 covers 14 residues. V was trimmed by 4 bases and J by 2 bases, leaving 11 bases between them. Per the germline V gene, CDR1 is LGHNA and CDR2 is YNFKEQ. CDR3 amino acids: CASSRTPSNTEAFF. In DNA form, the CDR3 reads TGTGCCAGCAGCCGCACCCCCAGTAACACTGAAGCTTTCTTT.

In this sample, this clone turned up once. The rearrangement links TRBV9 to TRBJ1-4, with a tentative D call TRBD1 (6 bases). This CDR3 contains 15 residues. V dropped 4 bases and J dropped 8 bases, with 18 bases sitting between them. The germline V gene has CDR1 SGDLS and CDR2 YYNGEE. CDR3 sequence reads: CASSFRDTGNEKLFF. The CDR3 DNA is TGTGCCAGCAGCTTCCGGGACACGGGTAACGAAAAACTGTTTTTT.

The CDR3 region has the DNA TGTGCCAGCAGCACCCGAGCGGGAGGGAACACCGGGGAGCTGTTTTTT. Translating gives CASSTRAGGNTGELFF. The chain uses TRBV7-2 and TRBJ2-2; 9 bases fit TRBD2. The trim removed 5 bases at V and 1 base at J, leaving 5 bases unmatched. The CDR3 loop spans 16 amino acids. CDR1 SGHTA and CDR2 FQGNSA come from the germline V gene.

The V gene is TRBV28, the J gene TRBJ2-7; D is ambiguous. Germline loops: CDR1 MDHEN, CDR2 SYDVKM. CDR3 size: 14 residues. V was pared by 3 bases and J by 6 bases, with 15 bases between. CDR3 sequence reads: CASSLVRGSGEQYF. The CDR3 bases are TGTGCCAGCAGTTTGGTTCGCGGTTCTGGCGAGCAGTACTTC.

The chain combines TRBV9 with TRBJ1-1; the match to TRBD1 covers 8 bases. The J segment lost 3 bases and the V segment lost 0 bases, leaving 4 bases of the junction unmatched. The CDR3 extends over 15 amino acids. The V gene's germline CDR1 is SGDLS and CDR2 YYNGEE. The CDR3 spells CASSVGGQGHTEAFF. CDR3 coding DNA: TGTGCCAGCAGCGTAGGAGGACAGGGCCACACTGAAGCTTTCTTT. Together with reference TRBV9 and TRBJ1-1, the CDR3 gives the full variable domain: DSGVTQTPKHLITATGQRVTLRCSPRSGDLSVYWYQQSLDQGLQFLIQYYNGEERAKGNILERFSAQQFPDLHSELNLSSLELGDSALYFCASSVGGQGHTEAFFGQGTRLTVV.

V usage is TRBV7-2 and J usage is TRBJ1-3; TRBD1 matches at 7 bases. Germline CDR1 and CDR2: SGHTA and FQGNSA. V was clipped by 5 bases and J by 5 bases; unmatched bases: 6. CDR3 length: 14 amino acids. The DNA for the CDR3 is TGTGCCAGCAGCATAGGGACAGACAGAAACACCATATATTTT. This gives the protein CASSIGTDRNTIYF.

The genes are TRBV5-8 and TRBJ1-1; no clear D. Germline V lookup: CDR1 SGHTS, CDR2 YDEGEE. Trimming shortened V by 0 bases and J by 0 bases, and 9 bases separated the two germline ends. The CDR3 sequence is 15 residues long. The CDR3 sequence: CASSLDGGMNTEAFF. CDR3 coding DNA: TGTGCCAGCAGCTTGGATGGAGGAATGAACACTGAAGCTTTCTTT.

The chain couples TRBV7-2 to TRBJ1-2; 7 bases line up with TRBD1. After removal of 3 bases from V and 0 bases from J, the junction contained 7 bases not matched to a gene. The CDR3 covers 16 residues. Germline V gives CDR1 SGHTA, CDR2 FQGNSA. The CDR3 DNA sequence: TGTGCCAGCAGCTTTACGGGGACAGAGGCTAACTATGGCTACACCTTC. Encoded protein: CASSFTGTEANYGYTF.

This chain links TRBV11-2 with TRBJ2-2, with 8 bases fitting TRBD2. In germline, CDR1 is SGHAT, CDR2 FQNNGV. This CDR3 region has 18 residues. V shed 2 bases and J 2 bases; nucleotides not matched to a gene: 10. The CDR3 is CASSLNILAGTNTGELFF. The CDR3 region has the DNA TGTGCCAGCAGCTTAAACATCTTAGCGGGGACTAACACCGGGGAGCTGTTTTTT.

The V call is TRBV7-6, the J call TRBJ2-1, with 10 bases aligning to TRBD1. With 6 bases clipped from V and 6 bases from J, the junction kept 8 bases outside the gene matches. The CDR3 has 15 residues. Per the germline V gene, CDR1 is SGHVS and CDR2 is FNYEAQ. This chain's CDR3 is CASSTQGQGTNEQFF. In DNA, the CDR3 is TGTGCCAGCAGTACTCAGGGACAGGGGACCAATGAGCAGTTCTTC.

The rearrangement links TRBV5-1 to TRBJ2-5; D possibly corresponds to TRBD2 (7 bases). Trimming cost V 3 bases and J 4 bases, with 16 bases left between them. Germline CDR1 and CDR2: SGHRS and YFSETQ. CDR3 length: 15 residues. This CDR3 reads CASSSATGRGETQYF. CDR3 DNA: TGCGCCAGCAGCTCGGCCACAGGGAGGGGAGAGACCCAGTACTTC.

The V and J genes are TRBV9 and TRBJ1-1; D not certain. Trimming removed 4 bases at V and 0 bases at J, with 10 bases between. Germline CDR1 reads SGDLS; CDR2 reads YYNGEE. CDR3 length equals 14 residues. CDR3: CASSPRAVNTEAFF. The CDR3 DNA is TGTGCCAGCAGCCCTAGAGCCGTGAACACTGAAGCTTTCTTT.